These 9 T cell receptor beta chains originate from one sample sequenced in a study of shared clonotypes between healthy human individuals. Clones were sequenced by immunoSEQ multiplex PCR, and TCRdb holds only the in-frame ones, with some missing. The sample carries some 2.3 million clones, 85% to 95% recorded once. Material: naive CD4+ T cells from PBMCs. Subset reported: CD45RA+ positively selected. These receptors came from a man aged 18 to 30 in good health. Some clones in this sample may be carry-over from other donors' samples.

The rearrangement uses TRBV19 and TRBJ1-1; D is unclear. In germline, CDR1 is LNHDA, CDR2 SQIVND (reference sequence). The V and J ends lost 4 bases and 3 bases respectively, with 15 bases between them. This CDR3 comprises 15 residues. CDR3 residues: CASSTRRRRDTEAFF. DNA of the CDR3: TGTGCCAGTAGTACTCGGCGGCGAAGGGACACTGAAGCTTTCTTT. The whole variable domain, filled in from reference TRBV19 and TRBJ1-1, reads DGGITQSPKYLFRKEGQNVTLSCEQNLNHDAMYWYRQDPGQGLRLIYYSQIVNDFQKGDIAEGYSVSREKKESFPLTVTSAQKNPTAFYLCASSTRRRRDTEAFFGQGTRLTVV.

The J gene is TRBJ2-1, the V gene TRBV7-9; the D is unclear. The germline CDR1 and CDR2 sequences are SEHNR and FQNEAQ (reference sequence). Trimming took 5 bases from V and 14 from J, leaving 25 bases between them. The CDR3 extends over 15 amino acids. CDR3 nucleotides: TGTGCCAGCAGCCCAGATTTAGGGCTAGGAAGGACGGAGTTCTTC. Residues: CASSPDLGLGRTEFF. Based on the CDR3 plus reference TRBV7-9 and TRBJ2-1, the full variable domain is DTGVSQNPRHKITKRGQNVTFRCDPISEHNRLYWYRQTLGQGPEFLTYFQNEAQLEKSRLLSDRFSAERPKGSFSTLEIQRTEQGDSAMYLCASSPDLGLGRTEFFGPGTRLTVL.

Comments on this clone: Other DNA sequences in the same sample also yield this CDR3. This chain uses TRBV7-2 with TRBJ1-5; D gene unclear. Trimming took off 3 bases at V and 5 bases at J, with 8 bases between the two ends. Germline V CDR1 and CDR2: SGHTA, FQGNSA. This CDR3 has 13 residues. CDR3 in DNA: TGTGCCAGCAGCTTGACACGGGATCAGCCCCAGCATTTT. It codes for CASSLTRDQPQHF. Supplemented by reference TRBV7-2 and TRBJ1-5, the full variable domain reads GAGVSQSPSNKVTEKGKDVELRCDPISGHTALYWYRQSLGQGLEFLIYFQGNSAPDKSGLPSDRFSAERTGGSVSTLTIQRTQQEDSAVYLCASSLTRDQPQHFGDGTRLSIL.

The chain couples TRBV28 to TRBJ2-4; 9 bases match TRBD1. Per germline, CDR1 MDHEN and CDR2 SYDVKM. The V gene end was trimmed by 6 bases and the J gene end by 0 bases; junction bases not matched to a gene: 18. The CDR3 is made up of 20 amino acids. CDR3 coding DNA: TGTGCCAGCAGCTTAGGTATTCGGGACAGGGTATTTCTAGCCAAAAACATTCAGTACTTC. Amino acids: CASSLGIRDRVFLAKNIQYF.

This rearrangement joins TRBV28 to TRBJ2-1, with D unclear. This CDR3 region has 13 residues. The ends were cut back, 5 bases at V and 10 bases at J, with 15 bases in the middle. Germline CDR1 is MDHEN and CDR2 is SYDVKM. CDR3 nucleotide sequence: TGTGCCAGCAGTCAAATCCCGACCCGGGAGCAGTTCTTC. This gives the protein CASSQIPTREQFF.

Regarding this clone: This sample includes further DNA sequences coding for the same CDR3. The gene calls are TRBV7-2 and TRBJ1-1; D is unresolved. The CDR3 totals 13 residues. Germline V lookup: CDR1 SGHTA, CDR2 FQGNSA. V lost 5 bases and J 1 base, leaving 8 bases between the germline ends. The CDR3, as DNA: TGTGCCAGCAGCCTCAGCCGGAACACTGAAGCTTTCTTT. Its protein product is CASSLSRNTEAFF. Looking up the rest from reference TRBV7-2 and TRBJ1-1 gives the full variable domain: GAGVSQSPSNKVTEKGKDVELRCDPISGHTALYWYRQSLGQGLEFLIYFQGNSAPDKSGLPSDRFSAERTGGSVSTLTIQRTQQEDSAVYLCASSLSRNTEAFFGQGTRLTVV.

The chain is built from TRBV15 and TRBJ2-7; D unclear. The germline V gene encodes CDR1 LNHNV and CDR2 YYDKDF (reference sequence). V was clipped by 1 base and J by 7 bases, with 20 bases between them. The CDR3 spans 16 residues. The CDR3 DNA reads as TGTGCCACCAGCAGAGCTCGCGACACCGCCCGATTGGAGCAGTACTTC. Translating gives CATSRARDTARLEQYF.

The V call is TRBV2, the J call TRBJ2-1, with 8 bases matching TRBD1. The CDR3 totals 14 residues. Per germline, CDR1 SNHLY and CDR2 FYNNEI. V dropped 4 bases and J dropped 6; count of bases not matched to a gene: 5. CDR3 protein: CASSGGQGGNEQFF. CDR3 coding DNA: TGTGCCAGCAGTGGCGGACAGGGCGGCAATGAGCAGTTCTTC. The full variable domain, with the rest looked up from reference TRBV2 and TRBJ2-1, is EPEVTQTPSHQVTQMGQEVILRCVPISNHLYFYWYRQILGQKVEFLVSFYNNEISEKSEIFDDQFSVERPDGSNFTLKIRSTKLEDSAMYFCASSGGQGGNEQFFGPGTRLTVL.

In this sample, this clone turned up once. This sequence joins TRBV6-6 and TRBJ1-4, with 8 positions matching TRBD1. CDR3 length: 15 amino acids. The J segment lost 4 bases and the V segment lost 2 bases, leaving 3 bases of the junction unmatched. CDR1 and CDR2 from the germline V gene are MNHNY and SVGAGI (reference sequence). CDR3 protein: CASSYPTGVNEKLFF. The CDR3 nucleotides are TGTGCCAGCAGTTACCCGACAGGGGTTAATGAAAAACTGTTTTTT.